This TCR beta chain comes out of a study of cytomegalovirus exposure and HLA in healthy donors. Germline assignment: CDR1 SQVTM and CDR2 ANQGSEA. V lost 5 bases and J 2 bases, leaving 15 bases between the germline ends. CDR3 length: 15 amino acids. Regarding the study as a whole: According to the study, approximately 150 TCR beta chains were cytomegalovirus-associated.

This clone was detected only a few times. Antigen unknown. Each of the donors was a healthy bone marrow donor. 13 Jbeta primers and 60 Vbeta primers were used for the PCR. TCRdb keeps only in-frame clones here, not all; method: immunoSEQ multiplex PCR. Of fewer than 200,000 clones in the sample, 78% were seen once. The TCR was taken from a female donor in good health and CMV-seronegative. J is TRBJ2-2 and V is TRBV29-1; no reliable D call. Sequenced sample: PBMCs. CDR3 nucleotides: TGCAGCGTTCCCCCCCCCGGGTCTAACACCGGGGAGCTGTTTTTT. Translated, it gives CSVPPPGSNTGELFF.